This T cell receptor (beta chain) appears in the sequencing data of a study of blood T cell repertoires in COVID-19. The wider study: The study drew acute and convalescent COVID-19 samples from the United States, Italy and Spain.

CDR1 and CDR2 (germline): MGHRA, YSYEKL. Trimming stripped 7 bases from V and 2 bases from J, with 16 bases between. The CDR3 loop spans 15 amino acids. Assay: immunoSEQ multiplex PCR; the TCRdb copy retains only in-frame clones and omits some. This table has some 91,000 clones, around three quarters appearing once. This clone was seen more than once but under ten times. Sequencing was done on a sample of peripheral blood. This chain uses TRBV4-1 with TRBJ2-3; D gene ambiguous. This sequence originates from a man aged 70-80 years with acute or convalescent COVID-19. The CDR3 nucleotides are TGCGCCAGCAAATCGGCAGCCGAGGTCACAGATACGCAGTATTTT. Translating it yields CASKSAAEVTDTQYF.